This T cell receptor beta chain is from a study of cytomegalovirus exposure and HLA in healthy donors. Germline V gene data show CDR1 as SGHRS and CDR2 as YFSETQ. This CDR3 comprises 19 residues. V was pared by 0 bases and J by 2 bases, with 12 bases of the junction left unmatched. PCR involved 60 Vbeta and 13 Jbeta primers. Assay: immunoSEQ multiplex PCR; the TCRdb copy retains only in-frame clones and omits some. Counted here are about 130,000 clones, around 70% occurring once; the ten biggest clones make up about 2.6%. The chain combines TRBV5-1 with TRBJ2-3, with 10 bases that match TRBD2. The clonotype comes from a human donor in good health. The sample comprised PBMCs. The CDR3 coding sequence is TGCGCCAGCAGCTTGGCGGGTAGCGGGGGGATTCCTCCCACAGATACGCAGTATTTT. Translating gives CASSLAGSGGIPPTDTQYF.